These T cell receptor beta chains were read from a single sample in a study of blood T cell repertoires in COVID-19. The repertoire was sequenced with immunoSEQ multiplex PCR; TCRdb's copy has only in-frame clones and lacks some. In the table there are some 220,000 clones, around 80% of which are singletons. The sample was peripheral blood. The source of these receptors is a man in his fifties with active or convalescent COVID-19. Each CDR3 is given with its conserved first and last residue. The order of the fields is clone size, D gene, J gene, V gene, CDR3 protein, CDR3 DNA. A D gene is named only where the DNA matches it firmly. A row's size may be missing; if present it is once, few, many or a size class.

>.|.|TRBJ2-1|TRBV6-2/TRBV6-3
CASSYIQGYEQFF
TGTGCCAGCAGTTACATCCAGGGCTATGAGCAGTTCTTC
>.|TRBD1|TRBJ1-2|TRBV6-2/TRBV6-3
CASSSWTGRFGNGYTF
TGTGCCAGCAGTTCCTGGACAGGGCGCTTCGGGAATGGCTACACCTTC
>.|TRBD1|TRBJ1-2|TRBV27
CASSLGTGANYGYTF
TGTGCCAGCAGTTTAGGGACAGGAGCTAACTATGGCTACACCTTC
>.|TRBD1|TRBJ2-7|TRBV28
CASSLPLRDRGAYEQYF
TGTGCCAGCAGTTTGCCCCTCCGAGACAGGGGGGCCTACGAGCAGTACTTC
>.|TRBD2|TRBJ2-3|TRBV9
CASSQGREVAAQYF
TGTGCCAGCAGCCAGGGCCGGGAGGTGGCGGCGCAGTATTTT
>.|.|TRBJ1-1|TRBV6-1
CASSELGTQGTEAFF
TGTGCCAGCAGTGAGCTTGGGACACAAGGGACTGAAGCTTTCTTT
>few|.|TRBJ2-2|TRBV6-5
CASRALQRTTGELFF
TGTGCCAGCAGGGCCTTGCAGCGGACCACCGGGGAGCTGTTTTTT
>few|.|TRBJ1-1|TRBV11-2
CASSLERGNTEAFF
TGTGCCAGCAGCTTAGAACGGGGGAACACTGAAGCTTTCTTT
>.|.|TRBJ2-5|TRBV3-1/TRBV3-2
CASSQVGGQETQYF
TGTGCCAGCAGCCAAGTAGGCGGACAAGAGACCCAGTACTTC
>.|.|TRBJ2-5|TRBV10-3
CAISESQKETQYF
TGTGCCATCAGTGAGTCCCAAAAAGAGACCCAGTACTTC
>.|.|TRBJ2-7|TRBV6-1
CASSEDRRISYEQYF
TGTGCCAGCAGTGAAGACAGGAGAATCTCCTACGAGCAGTACTTC
>.|TRBD1|TRBJ1-1|TRBV6-5
CASSYLGQGARGAFF
TGTGCCAGCAGTTACTTAGGACAGGGGGCGAGGGGGGCTTTCTTT
>once|TRBD2|TRBJ2-3|TRBV10-3
CAISGLAPADTQYF
TGTGCCATCAGTGGACTAGCCCCCGCAGATACGCAGTATTTT
>.|TRBD2|TRBJ2-7|TRBV2
CASRPGTSGTARPWNF
TGTGCCAGCAGACCCGGGACTAGCGGGACCGCGCGCCCCTGGAACTTC
>once|.|TRBJ1-1|TRBV21-1
CASRKCPIQGFFMNTEAFF
TGTGCCAGCAGAAAATGTCCCATACAGGGGTTTTTCATGAACACTGAAGCTTTCTTT
>.|TRBD1|TRBJ2-2|TRBV2
CASSVQGRAGDGELFF
TGTGCCAGCAGTGTACAGGGGCGCGCCGGAGACGGGGAGCTGTTTTTT
>.|.|TRBJ1-4|TRBV28
CASSFAAPGYQQELFF
TGTGCCAGCAGTTTTGCTGCTCCGGGGTATCAACAAGAACTGTTTTTT
>many|.|TRBJ1-3|TRBV28
CASSFVGSSGNTIYF
TGTGCCAGCAGTTTCGTAGGGAGCTCTGGAAACACCATATATTTT